The 19 T cell receptor beta chains below were found in one sample sequenced in a study of T cell responses to AZD1222 COVID-19 vaccine. Some clones are missing from TCRdb's copy, which holds only in-frame ones; the method was immunoSEQ multiplex PCR. The repertoire consists of 80,000 to 100,000 clones, with around 91% occurring once and the leading ten covering less than 3%. The specimen comprised peripheral blood, sampled 28 days after the second AZD1222 dose. The receptor set was obtained from an adult who received the AZD1222 COVID-19 vaccine.

This chain uses TRBV7-3 with TRBJ1-2; D possibly corresponds to TRBD1 (5 bases). The CDR3 has 13 amino acids. Germline V gives CDR1 SGHTA, CDR2 FQGTGA. Trimming left V 3 bases short and J 2 bases short, with 7 bases between. The CDR3 sequence is CASSFDSNYGYTF. Written as DNA, the CDR3 is TGTGCCAGCAGCTTTGACAGCAACTATGGCTACACCTTC. The complete variable domain, with remaining parts taken from reference TRBV7-3 and TRBJ1-2, reads GAGVSQTPSNKVTEKGKYVELRCDPISGHTALYWYRQSLGQGPEFLIYFQGTGAADDSGLPNDRFFAVRPEGSVSTLKIQRTERGDSAVYLCASSFDSNYGYTFGSGTRLTVV.

The rearrangement joins TRBV6-5 to TRBJ1-1; weak D call: TRBD1 (6 bases). CDR3 size: 13 residues. Germline V CDR1 and CDR2: MNHEY, SVGAGI. The V and J ends lost 6 bases and 1 base respectively, with 9 bases between them. CDR3 sequence: CASRGQPNTEAFF. In nucleotides, the CDR3 is TGTGCCAGCAGAGGACAGCCGAACACTGAAGCTTTCTTT.

The rearrangement joins TRBV5-1 to TRBJ1-1; possible D gene TRBD1, 6 bases. This CDR3 is built from 16 residues. V was cut by 2 bases and J by 0 bases, with 14 bases left in between. Per germline, CDR1 SGHRS and CDR2 YFSETQ. The CDR3 DNA reads as TGCGCCAGCAGCTTAGATGGACAGACGATGAACACTGAAGCTTTCTTT. This translates into CASSLDGQTMNTEAFF.

V usage is TRBV19 and J usage is TRBJ2-7; 8 positions match TRBD1. The CDR3 sequence is 14 residues long. Germline V gene lookup returns CDR1 LNHDA and CDR2 SQIVND (reference sequence). V was pared by 0 bases and J by 3 bases, with 1 base of the junction left unmatched. The chain's CDR3 is CASSIDDRGYEQYF. Written as DNA, the CDR3 is TGTGCCAGTAGTATAGATGACAGGGGCTACGAGCAGTACTTC.

The J gene is TRBJ2-3, the V gene TRBV7-9; 10 bases fit TRBD2. The CDR3 loop spans 16 amino acids. With V trimmed by 5 bases and J by 0 bases, 5 bases remained unmatched. Per the germline V gene, CDR1 is SEHNR and CDR2 is FQNEAQ (reference sequence). In nucleotides, the CDR3 is TGTGCCAGCAGCCCGCCGACTAGCGGGAGCACAGATACGCAGTATTTT. Translating it yields CASSPPTSGSTDTQYF.

This clone was seen only once. This chain uses TRBV2 with TRBJ1-2; D not resolved. This CDR3 has 15 residues. The germline V gene has CDR1 SNHLY and CDR2 FYNNEI. The V end was cut by 4 bases, the J end by 0 bases, with 12 bases between. CDR3 protein: CASSVHSQANYGYTF. Here the CDR3 DNA reads TGTGCCAGCAGTGTACACTCGCAAGCTAACTATGGCTACACCTTC.

The chain has TRBV7-2 and TRBJ1-2; D possibly corresponds to TRBD1 (6 bases). V lost 5 bases and J 3 bases, leaving 13 bases between the germline ends. Germline V lookup: CDR1 SGHTA, CDR2 FQGNSA. CDR3 length: 14 amino acids. The CDR3 sequence: CASSPGGLDYGYTF. In nucleotides, the CDR3 is TGTGCCAGCAGCCCCGGGGGGCTCGACTATGGCTACACCTTC.

The chain has TRBV5-1 and TRBJ2-1; D is perhaps TRBD2 (6 bases). Trimming pared 5 bases from V and 3 bases from J, leaving 15 bases between. There are 15 residues in the CDR3. Germline V CDR1 and CDR2: SGHRS, YFSETQ. The CDR3 DNA reads TGCGCCAGCAGACAGACGGGAGCTCGCTACAATGAGCAGTTCTTC. This gives the protein CASRQTGARYNEQFF.

This chain uses TRBV6-2 or TRBV6-3 with TRBJ1-2; D is unresolved. This CDR3 has 14 residues. The germline CDR1 and CDR2 sequences are MNHEY and SVGEGT. V shed 6 bases and J shed 6 bases, with 17 bases lying between them. In DNA form, the CDR3 reads TGTGCCAGCAGCTCCGGCACAGCTCGGGATGGCTACACCTTC. Translation: CASSSGTARDGYTF.

The rearrangement uses TRBV7-8 and TRBJ1-1; 8 positions match TRBD1. The trim removed 5 bases at V and 4 bases at J, leaving 6 bases unmatched. This CDR3 region has 14 residues. CDR1 is SGHVS and CDR2 is FQNEAQ in the germline V gene. The CDR3 protein is CASSRVQGATEAFF. The CDR3 region has the DNA TGTGCCAGCAGCCGAGTTCAGGGGGCCACTGAAGCTTTCTTT.

The V and J genes are TRBV6-2 or TRBV6-3 and TRBJ1-1; D ambiguous. This CDR3 contains 14 residues. Trimming took 2 bases from V and 0 from J, leaving 7 bases between them. Germline CDR1 reads MNHEY; CDR2 reads SVGEGT. The CDR3 nucleotides are TGTGCCAGCAGTTACGGGAAAATGAACACTGAAGCTTTCTTT. Residues: CASSYGKMNTEAFF.

This rearrangement joins TRBV5-6 to TRBJ1-5, with D uncertain. CDR3 length equals 16 residues. Germline CDR1 reads SGHDT; CDR2 reads YYEEEE. V was trimmed by 4 bases and J by 3 bases, leaving 17 bases between them. CDR3 loop: CASSPGGVLFNQPQHF. CDR3 nucleotide sequence: TGTGCCAGCAGCCCCGGTGGAGTCCTCTTCAATCAGCCCCAGCATTTT.

The chain couples TRBV6-4 to TRBJ2-3; 8 bases are shared with TRBD2. Germline CDR1 and CDR2: MRHNA and SNTAGT. V shed 5 bases and J 4 bases; nucleotides not matched to a gene: 8. This CDR3 is 15 amino acids long. In nucleotides, the CDR3 is TGTGCCAGCAGTCTGACTAGCGAGGCCGCAGATACGCAGTATTTT. It translates to CASSLTSEAADTQYF.

The rearrangement links TRBV10-3 to TRBJ1-1, with D maybe TRBD1 (5 bases). This CDR3 has 15 residues. The V end lost 2 bases, the J end lost 4 bases, and 14 bases lay between the germline ends. Per germline, CDR1 ENHRY and CDR2 SYGVKD. CDR3 DNA: TGTGCCATCAGTGAGAAAAGGGGCGCGGGCACTGAAGCTTTCTTT. Its protein is CAISEKRGAGTEAFF.

CDR3 protein: CASSGGQGANYGYTF. The CDR3 region has the DNA TGTGCCAGTAGTGGTGGACAGGGCGCTAACTATGGCTACACCTTC. The genes are TRBV19 and TRBJ1-2; 8 bases map to TRBD1. Germline values: CDR1 LNHDA, CDR2 SQIVND (reference sequence). After removal of 5 bases from V and 0 bases from J, the junction contained 5 bases not matched to a gene. This CDR3 is 15 amino acids long.

This chain joins TRBV2 and TRBJ2-1; D gene unclear. Germline loops: CDR1 SNHLY, CDR2 FYNNEI. Trimming shortened V by 4 bases and J by 7 bases, and 11 bases separated the two germline ends. The CDR3 consists of 13 residues. The CDR3 region is CASSVVNSNEQFF. For the CDR3, the DNA is TGTGCCAGCAGTGTCGTCAACAGTAATGAGCAGTTCTTC.

The J gene is TRBJ1-1, the V gene TRBV5-1; D uncertain. Trimming left V 1 base short and J 4 bases short, with 11 bases between. This CDR3 has 14 residues. Germline V gene lookup returns CDR1 SGHRS and CDR2 YFSETQ. For the CDR3, the DNA is TGCGCCAGCAGCTTGTGGCAGGCGAGCACTGAAGCTTTCTTT. It translates to CASSLWQASTEAFF.

The genes are TRBV4-1 and TRBJ1-2; D is possibly TRBD1 (5 bases). This CDR3 has 15 residues. Trimming cost V 0 bases and J 3 bases, with 11 bases left between them. Germline V gene lookup returns CDR1 MGHRA and CDR2 YSYEKL. CDR3 nucleotide sequence: TGCGCCAGCAGCCAAGACAGGACAAACTACTATGGCTACACCTTC. This translates into CASSQDRTNYYGYTF.

The chain combines TRBV11-3 with TRBJ1-1, with D maybe TRBD1 (6 bases). With 3 bases removed from V and 4 bases from J, the gap between germline ends came to 15 bases. CDR1 and CDR2 (germline): SGHNT, YENEEA. The CDR3 consists of 15 residues. CDR3 sequence reads: CASSLGGEQGTEAFF. The CDR3, as DNA: TGTGCCAGCAGCTTGGGGGGGGAACAGGGCACTGAAGCTTTCTTT.